The 18 T cell receptor beta chains below all came from one sample that was sequenced in a study of blood T cells in healthy people across ages. Next came a second PCR, run for about 6 to 12 cycles, which used a sample-barcoded 5' primer along with a J-beta primer mix. Each CDR3 protein gets one entry after TCRdb re-called the 5' RACE reads with MiXCR. The sample lists about 720,000 distinct CDR3 sequences, about 20% occurring once. Sample: blood. The receptors originated from a man in his 70s in good health.

This clonotype was picked up a small number of times. The gene calls are TRBV7-2 and TRBJ1-6; unclear D gene. The ends were cut back, 5 bases at V and 0 bases at J, with 14 bases in the middle. Germline CDR1 is SGHTA and CDR2 is FQGNSA. The CDR3 has 17 residues. The CDR3 loop is CASSKKDMSSYNSPLHF. For the CDR3, the DNA is TGTGCCAGCAGCAAAAAGGATATGAGCTCCTATAATTCACCCCTCCACTTT.

This clonotype has ten or more counts. The chain has TRBV5-1 and TRBJ1-4, with D perhaps matching TRBD1 (5 bases). The germline V gene encodes CDR1 SGHRS and CDR2 YFSETQ. Trimming shortened V by 4 bases and J by 5 bases, and 12 bases separated the two germline ends. This CDR3 is 14 amino acids long. CDR3: CASSDGTVNEKLFF. For the CDR3, the DNA is TGCGCCAGCAGCGACGGGACGGTAAATGAAAAACTGTTTTTT. Looking up the rest from reference TRBV5-1 and TRBJ1-4 gives the full variable domain: KAGVTQTPRYLIKTRGQQVTLSCSPISGHRSVSWYQQTPGQGLQFLFEYFSETQRNKGNFPGRFSGRQFSNSRSEMNVSTLELGDSALYLCASSDGTVNEKLFFGSGTQLSVL.

V gene TRBV9 combines with J gene TRBJ2-1, with D hard to call. V gave up 2 bases and J gave up 2 bases, with 8 bases separating them. The CDR3 has 14 residues. Germline values: CDR1 SGDLS, CDR2 YYNGEE. CDR3 region: CASSVTGTYNEQFF. Here the CDR3 DNA reads TGTGCCAGCAGCGTGACTGGCACCTACAATGAGCAGTTCTTC.

The chain has TRBV20-1 and TRBJ2-5; 10 positions match TRBD2. The end of the DNA is better explained by TRBJ2-1, so the J call may be wrong. CDR3 length: 16 residues. CDR1 is DFQATT and CDR2 is SNEGSKA in the germline V gene (reference sequence). The CDR3 region has the DNA TGCAGTGCTAGGAAACCAGCGGGAGGGTCCACGTTGGAGCAGTTCTTC. It codes for CSARKPAGGSTLEQFF.

The chain recombines TRBV5-5 with TRBJ2-5; 8 nucleotides agree with TRBD2. The junction had 6 bases not matched to a gene; V was cut back by 0 bases and J by 2 bases. CDR1 is SGHKS, CDR2 YYEKEE, per germline (reference sequence). The CDR3 runs 16 residues. CDR3 DNA: TGTGCCAGCAGCTTGGGACTAGCGAATACACAAGAGACCCAGTACTTC. Amino acids: CASSLGLANTQETQYF.

This clonotype was seen more than once but under ten times. The J gene is TRBJ2-5, the V gene TRBV9; D is possibly TRBD2 (5 bases). The V gene's germline CDR1 is SGDLS and CDR2 YYNGEE. V gave up 0 bases and J gave up 4 bases, with 13 bases separating them. The CDR3 loop spans 15 amino acids. DNA of the CDR3: TGTGCCAGCAGCGTAGGGGTCAGCGGATCAGAGACCCAGTACTTC. Encoded protein: CASSVGVSGSETQYF.

The sample holds a few counts of this clonotype. The V and J genes are TRBV7-2 and TRBJ1-4; D unclear. V lost 5 bases, J lost 8 bases, and 18 bases lay in between. Per germline, CDR1 SGHTA and CDR2 FQGNSA. There are 15 residues in the CDR3. The CDR3 nucleotides are TGTGCCAGCAGCACCCCGGGCATTCCCCGGGAAAAACTGTTTTTT. It codes for CASSTPGIPREKLFF.

The V and J genes are TRBV20-1 and TRBJ2-2; D gene unclear. There are 13 residues in the CDR3. V lost 2 bases to trimming and J lost 4 bases, with 8 bases between them. Germline loops: CDR1 DFQATT, CDR2 SNEGSKA (reference sequence). The CDR3 coding sequence is TGCAGTGCTAGACTACGTGGCACCGGGGAGCTGTTTTTT. Protein product: CSARLRGTGELFF.

A remark on this clonotype: An end of the junction differs from the germline gene, which may be a read error. J is TRBJ2-7 and V is TRBV13; no firm D call. Germline V gene lookup returns CDR1 PRHDT and CDR2 FYEKMQ (reference sequence). The CDR3 runs 14 residues. CDR3 sequence: CASSTLTKTYERYF. Here the CDR3 DNA reads TGTGCCAGCAGCACCTTGACCAAGACCTACGAGCGGTACTTC.

V and J are TRBV20-1 and TRBJ2-1; D is uncertain. The CDR3 runs 11 residues. From germline, CDR1 is DFQATT and CDR2 SNEGSKA (reference sequence). V was pared by 6 bases and J by 12 bases, with 15 bases between. CDR3 loop: CSAWYLQWQFF. CDR3 DNA: TGCAGTGCCTGGTACCTTCAGTGGCAGTTCTTC.

The genes are TRBV12-5 and TRBJ2-1, with D hard to call. TRBJ2-7 explains the end of the DNA better; the J call may be wrong. CDR1 is LGHNT, CDR2 FRNRAP, per germline. The CDR3 has 15 amino acids. CDR3 loop: CASGLVRETPYEQYV. CDR3 bases: TGTGCTAGTGGTTTGGTAAGGGAAACCCCCTACGAGCAGTACGTC.

The J gene is TRBJ1-2, the V gene TRBV3-1, with a tentative D call TRBD1 (5 bases). Per germline, CDR1 LGHDT and CDR2 YNNKEL (reference sequence). CDR3 length: 16 amino acids. V was pared by 5 bases and J by 2 bases, with 18 bases between. This CDR3 reads CASSKRDGNLNYGYTF. For the CDR3, the DNA is TGTGCCAGCAGCAAAAGGGACGGGAACCTCAACTATGGCTACACCTTC.

This clonotype was counted between two and nine times. This rearrangement joins TRBV28 to TRBJ2-3; D ambiguous. CDR1 MDHEN and CDR2 SYDVKM come from the germline V gene. The CDR3 loop spans 13 amino acids. V lost 8 bases, J lost 5 bases, and 14 bases lay in between. The CDR3 coding sequence is TGTGCCAGCTCACCACCATGGCGAGATACGCAGTATTTT. Residues: CASSPPWRDTQYF.

This clonotype has just a few counts. The chain uses TRBV4-1 and TRBJ2-3; D is uncertain. The CDR3 is 18 amino acids. Germline CDR1 reads MGHRA; CDR2 reads YSYEKL. V lost 0 bases and J 0 bases, leaving 16 bases between the germline ends. CDR3 protein: CASSQDSPVYGSTDTQYF. The CDR3 DNA reads as TGCGCCAGCAGCCAAGATTCCCCGGTCTACGGTAGCACAGATACGCAGTATTTT.

This clonotype came up a few times. V and J are TRBV4-2 and TRBJ1-4, with 9 bases fitting TRBD1. Per the germline V gene, CDR1 is LGHNA and CDR2 is YNFKEQ. V was pared by 6 bases and J by 8 bases, with 10 bases of the junction left unmatched. This CDR3 region has 15 residues. In DNA form, the CDR3 reads TGTGCCAGCAGTCTGGCCGGGACAGGGTCCGAAAAACTGTTTTTT. Residues: CASSLAGTGSEKLFF.

V usage is TRBV20-1 and J usage is TRBJ1-2, with D tentatively TRBD1 (5 bases). This CDR3 has 14 amino acids. V was shortened by 1 base and J by 7 bases, with 16 bases between the two germline ends. The germline gives CDR1 DFQATT, CDR2 SNEGSKA (reference sequence). The CDR3, as DNA: TGCAGTGCTAGAGCTAGAGGGGAGGTTGTTGGCTACACCTTC. This translates into CSARARGEVVGYTF.

This clonotype was counted only a few times. The chain carries TRBV29-1 and TRBJ2-2; D unresolved. Trimming stripped 3 bases from V and 6 bases from J, with 11 bases between. CDR1 and CDR2 from the germline V gene are SQVTM and ANQGSEA. This CDR3 contains 13 residues. CDR3 protein: CSVDLVGAGELFF. The CDR3, as DNA: TGCAGCGTTGACTTGGTTGGTGCCGGGGAGCTGTTTTTT.

The CDR3 bases are TGTGCCAGCTCACCGTGGCAGAATAATGAAAAACTGTTTTTT. The encoded protein is CASSPWQNNEKLFF. The V call is TRBV18, the J call TRBJ1-4; D not certain. Germline V gives CDR1 KGHSH, CDR2 LQKENI. This CDR3 spans 14 amino acids. Trimming took off 3 bases at V and 4 bases at J, with 9 bases between the two ends.